This T cell receptor (beta chain) appears in the sequencing data of a study of shared clonotypes between healthy human individuals. Across the whole study: The cohort had a couple of women and a few men, ages 18 to 49. Three plates were used per donor for CD4 naive, three for CD4 memory, two for CD8 naive and one for CD8 memory.

Only in-frame clones appear in the TCRdb table, and some are missing; sequencing was by immunoSEQ multiplex PCR. This table has about 2 million clones, just under 95% appearing once. CDR1 SGHVS and CDR2 FNYEAQ come from the germline V gene. The CDR3 consists of 15 residues. Trimming took off 0 bases at V and 3 bases at J, with 8 bases between the two ends. Naive CD8 cells comprised CD45RO-negative, CCR7-positively selected cells, excluding terminally differentiated effector memory CD45RA+ cells. The specimen sequenced was naive CD8+ T cells sorted from blood. The sequence was collected from a man between 18 and 29 years old in good health. This chain uses TRBV7-6 with TRBJ2-2; D gene ambiguous. DNA of the CDR3: TGTGCCAGCAGCTTAGCAGGGCCATACACCGGGGAGCTGTTTTTT. This encodes CASSLAGPYTGELFF.